This T cell receptor beta chain was documented in a study of glioma-infiltrating T cells after dendritic cell vaccination (dated by TCRdb to about 2016). For the wider study: The cohort comprised around 15 glioblastoma patients from Phase I and II dendritic cell vaccination trials, 9 newly diagnosed and 6 with recurrent disease. Between the early 2000s and the early 2010s, the patients were given dendritic cell vaccination pulsed with autologous tumor lysate. To make the vaccine, monocyte-derived dendritic cells were cultured for under eight days with IL-4 and GM-CSF and then pulsed overnight with autologous tumor lysate. Each patient got three intradermal injections of the dendritic cell vaccine, spaced at biweekly intervals, in the arm below the axilla. Tumor-infiltrating lymphocyte content was quantified and tumor and blood repertoires were compared in dendritic cell-vaccinated glioblastoma patients by deep sequencing of TCR beta CDR3 regions. Survival after dendritic cell vaccination was correlated with TCR sequencing metrics such as TIL content and the overlap between tumor and blood repertoires. What the authors observed across the whole study: The response model built on TCR overlap across three groups was characterized as speculative, with prospective validation still needed. The cohort was small and heterogeneous, and full blood and tumor sets were available for few patients, with initial-recurrent tumor pairs available for even fewer patients. Higher estimated pretreatment TIL content predicted longer time to progression and overall survival after dendritic cell vaccination. TCR clonality showed no direct relationship with survival, which suggests that a diverse polyclonal response may matter.

Using the immunoSEQ assay, TCRB CDR3 regions were amplified from 1.5 to 2 micrograms of genomic DNA, or from all available DNA when less than that was on hand. The multiplex PCR relied on 60 forward primers for TCR V beta segments and 13 reverse primers for J beta segments. Synthetic control templates were spiked into each sample at limiting dilution to estimate reads per starting template. The Illumina HiSeq System generated 87 bp sequencing reads. Turning to the authors' computational methods: To remove PCR and sequencing errors, closely related sequences were merged with a nearest neighbor algorithm. TCR overlap was defined as the percentage of unique tumor TCR beta sequences that were also found in the peripheral blood of the same patient. TCRdb's version of the immuneACCESS table is confined to in-frame rearrangements and falls short of the full clone set. An unresolved V gene accounts for under half of the shortfall where checked; the remainder is of unknown origin. The V and J calls and clone size were taken over from that table, and D and trimming were inferred from the DNA. This sample comprises around 72,000 clones, 81% of them detected only once. The top ten constitute roughly 7.9% of the sample.

Patients were selected for having adequate residual fresh-frozen tumor tissue and more than two years of available survival data. An isocitrate dehydrogenase mutation was not carried by any of the glioblastoma patients, although molecular status was otherwise variable. PBMC were collected before vaccination, two weeks after the third vaccination, and at tumor progression when it occurred. Genomic DNA was extracted with the Qiagen DNeasy Blood extraction Kit. This clone was seen a single time. Which antigen it targets is not known. No much larger clone is present one base from it, and per-base qualities are unavailable. The CDR3 goes from the cysteine to the phenylalanine over 14 residues. Only the CDR3 portion is preserved as DNA: 42 bases, with reading frame beginning at the first base. V trim: 5 bases; J trim: 1 base; unmatched bases: 4. Per the germline V gene (reference sequence), SGHAT is the CDR1 and FQDESV is the CDR2.

The source was blood, collected before dendritic cell vaccination. The receptor comes from a human donor with glioblastoma. The chain couples TRBV11-1 to TRBJ1-1; TRBD1 agrees with 7 junctional bases. The CDR3 corresponds to CASSLGQANTEAFF. The DNA reads TGTGCCAGCAGCCTCGGACAGGCGAACACTGAAGCTTTCTTT.